Each of the 9 T cell receptor beta chains below was sequenced from the same sample in a study of blood T cell repertoires in COVID-19. The data were produced by immunoSEQ multiplex PCR, yet TCRdb's version contains in-frame clones alone and is incomplete. The table records under 200,000 clones, approximately 85% of them present only once. The sequencing input was peripheral blood. The receptor source for this set is a woman older than 75 with acute or convalescent COVID-19.

There are a few counts of this clone. This chain connects TRBV5-4 to TRBJ1-4; the match to TRBD1 covers 7 bases. V shed 4 bases and J 6 bases; nucleotides not matched to a gene: 6. The CDR3 has 14 residues. The germline gives CDR1 SGHNT, CDR2 YYREEE (reference sequence). Here the CDR3 reads CASSRDRDDEKLFF. CDR3 in DNA: TGTGCCAGCAGCCGCGACAGGGATGATGAAAAACTGTTTTTT.

As DNA, the CDR3 is TGTGCCAGTAGTACCAGACCGGGACAGGTCGGAGGAAACACCATATATTTT. The encoded protein is CASSTRPGQVGGNTIYF. The gene calls are TRBV19 and TRBJ1-3, with TRBD1 identical over 8 bases. The CDR3 runs 17 residues. Germline loops: CDR1 LNHDA, CDR2 SQIVND (reference sequence). Trimming removed 4 bases from V and 4 bases from J; junction bases left unmatched: 12. Full variable domain (outside the CDR3, taken from reference TRBV19 and TRBJ1-3): DGGITQSPKYLFRKEGQNVTLSCEQNLNHDAMYWYRQDPGQGLRLIYYSQIVNDFQKGDIAEGYSVSREKKESFPLTVTSAQKNPTAFYLCASSTRPGQVGGNTIYFGEGSWLTVV.

J is TRBJ2-1 and V is TRBV5-1, with 10 bases lining up with TRBD2. J was trimmed by 8 bases and V by 3 bases; bases with no gene match: 14. There are 17 residues in the CDR3. Per germline, CDR1 SGHRS and CDR2 YFSETQ. CDR3: CASSWAPASGRGYEQFF. The CDR3 DNA reads TGCGCCAGCAGCTGGGCCCCGGCTAGCGGGAGAGGGTATGAGCAGTTCTTC.

The chain employs TRBV3-1 (or the pseudogene TRBV3-2) and TRBJ2-2, with D possibly TRBD1 on 5 matching bases. The V gene's germline CDR1 is LGHDT and CDR2 YNNKEL (reference sequence). CDR3 length equals 15 residues. Trimming removed 4 bases at V and 4 bases at J, with 13 bases between. The CDR3 nucleotides read TGTGCCAGCAGCCTCCCGGCCAGGGCCACCGGGGAGCTGTTTTTT. Translated: CASSLPARATGELFF.

The chain couples TRBV6-5 to TRBJ2-1; 7 positions match TRBD2. Germline CDR1 MNHEY, CDR2 SVGAGI. The CDR3 is 16 amino acids. Germline trimming cut 0 bases from V and 5 bases from J; bases unmatched to any gene: 7. CDR3 nucleotides: TGTGCCAGCAGTTACTCCAGGACTAGAGGACACAATGAGCAGTTCTTC. Translating it yields CASSYSRTRGHNEQFF.

The genes are TRBV5-6 and TRBJ1-2; 8 positions match TRBD1. The CDR3 is 15 amino acids. The junction had 8 bases not matched to a gene; V was cut back by 2 bases and J by 5 bases. Looked up from germline, CDR1 is SGHDT and CDR2 is YYEEEE. The CDR3 protein is CASSLQGVVGYGYTF. CDR3 bases: TGTGCCAGCAGCTTACAGGGGGTAGTAGGATATGGCTACACCTTC. Variable domain in full (rest from reference TRBV5-6 and TRBJ1-2): DAGVTQSPTHLIKTRGQQVTLRCSPKSGHDTVSWYQQALGQGPQFIFQYYEEEERQRGNFPDRFSGHQFPNYSSELNVNALLLGDSALYLCASSLQGVVGYGYTFGSGTRLTVV.

The chain joins TRBV3-1 (or the pseudogene TRBV3-2) to TRBJ2-7; 7 bases match TRBD2. Looked up from germline, CDR1 is LGHDT and CDR2 is YNNKEL (reference sequence). The CDR3 covers 15 residues. V dropped 2 bases and J dropped 0; count of bases not matched to a gene: 4. In DNA form, the CDR3 reads TGTGCCAGCAGCCAAAACTGGGGGGGCTCCTACGAGCAGTACTTC. Amino acids: CASSQNWGGSYEQYF.

The CDR3 spells CATSNPGQLNTEAFF. CDR3 DNA sequence: TGTGCCACCAGCAACCCGGGACAACTGAACACTGAAGCTTTCTTT. The V call is TRBV15, the J call TRBJ1-1; tentatively, D is TRBD1 (6 bases). This CDR3 spans 15 amino acids. Trimming pared 4 bases from V and 0 bases from J, leaving 12 bases between. CDR1 is LNHNV and CDR2 is YYDKDF in the germline V gene (reference sequence). Based on the CDR3 plus reference TRBV15 and TRBJ1-1, the full variable domain is DAMVIQNPRYQVTQFGKPVTLSCSQTLNHNVMYWYQQKSSQAPKLLFHYYDKDFNNEADTPDNFQSRRPNTSFCFLDIRSPGLGDTAMYLCATSNPGQLNTEAFFGQGTRLTVV.

V gene TRBV3-1 (or the pseudogene TRBV3-2) combines with J gene TRBJ1-5, with 7 bases identical to TRBD1. V gave up 4 bases and J gave up 6 bases; unmatched junction bases: 9. CDR1 and CDR2 from the germline V gene are LGHDT and YNNKEL (reference sequence). The CDR3 runs 15 residues. The CDR3 region is CASSPRRQGGQPQHF. For the CDR3, the DNA is TGTGCCAGCAGCCCTCGCCGACAGGGTGGTCAGCCCCAGCATTTT.